The 21 T cell receptor beta chains listed next were all sequenced from one sample in a study of human T cells and chemical hapten exposure. TCRdb processed the RACE reads anew with MiXCR; each CDR3 protein has one entry. The sample has about 200,000 distinct CDR3 sequences; around 23% are singletons. Documented time point: patch test 3, about 24 weeks after DPC sensitization. Indicated treatment: therapeutic diphenylcyclopropenone sensitization with weekly scalp DPC. The material sequenced was whole blood, taken in connection with sensitization to the hapten diphenylcyclopropenone (DPC). Every receptor here comes from a woman between 40 and 55 years old with alopecia areata. Some clones in this sample may be carry-over from other donors' samples.

This clonotype was found many times. The gene calls are TRBV18 and TRBJ2-7; 8 bases match TRBD1. This CDR3 comprises 14 residues. V dropped 5 bases and J dropped 5; count of bases not matched to a gene: 8. Looked up from germline, CDR1 is KGHSH and CDR2 is LQKENI. The CDR3 protein is CASSSRQGRNEQYF. The CDR3 nucleotides are TGTGCCAGCTCATCCCGACAGGGGCGGAACGAGCAGTACTTC.

This CDR3 is CASSPTSGGAYEQYF. The CDR3 coding sequence is TGCGCCAGCAGCCCAACCAGCGGGGGTGCCTACGAGCAGTACTTC. The genes are TRBV5-1 and TRBJ2-7, with 8 bases identical to TRBD2. Germline CDR1 is SGHRS and CDR2 is YFSETQ. V shed 4 bases and J 2 bases; nucleotides not matched to a gene: 8. This CDR3 has 15 amino acids. The full variable domain, rest sourced from reference TRBV5-1 and TRBJ2-7, is KAGVTQTPRYLIKTRGQQVTLSCSPISGHRSVSWYQQTPGQGLQFLFEYFSETQRNKGNFPGRFSGRQFSNSRSEMNVSTLELGDSALYLCASSPTSGGAYEQYFGPGTRLTVT.

This clonotype was seen only a few times. The chain has TRBV27 and TRBJ2-7; a possible D gene is TRBD1 (6 bases). The CDR3 consists of 14 residues. V shed 6 bases and J shed 2 bases, with 14 bases lying between them. Per germline, CDR1 MNHEY and CDR2 SMNVEV (reference sequence). CDR3 DNA sequence: TGTGCCAGCAGCAAATACAGGGAGACCTACGAGCAGTACTTC. This gives the protein CASSKYRETYEQYF.

This chain connects TRBV13 to TRBJ2-3, with TRBD2 matching over 15 bases. V lost 7 bases and J lost 5; bases outside the gene matches: 13. The CDR3 sequence is 18 residues long. Germline V gene data show CDR1 as PRHDT and CDR2 as FYEKMQ (reference sequence). The CDR3 nucleotides are TGTGCCAGCACCCAGCTTACGGGGGGACTAGCGGGAGGAGATACGCAGTATTTT. This translates into CASTQLTGGLAGGDTQYF.

This clonotype was recorded a few times. The chain carries TRBV6-2 or TRBV6-3 and TRBJ2-5; 9 nucleotides match TRBD2. The CDR3 has 15 residues. Germline V lookup: CDR1 MNHEY, CDR2 SVGEGT. The junction had 1 base not matched to a gene; V was cut back by 0 bases and J by 2 bases. CDR3 amino acids: CASSYSLAGQETQYF. The CDR3 DNA sequence: TGTGCCAGCAGTTACTCCCTAGCGGGGCAAGAGACCCAGTACTTC.

This clonotype has at least ten counts. V is TRBV12-3 or TRBV12-4 and J is TRBJ2-2, with D unresolved. This CDR3 region has 12 residues. Between the trimmed V and J ends, which lost 7 bases and 6 bases, there was a span of 9 bases. The CDR3 DNA follows: TGTGCCAGCAAGGTTTCCCCCGGGGAGCTGTTTTTT. This translates into CASKVSPGELFF.

Only a few counts were recorded for this clonotype. The V and J genes are TRBV29-1 and TRBJ2-5; 7 bases match TRBD2. The V gene end was trimmed by 4 bases and the J gene end by 2 bases; junction bases not matched to a gene: 7. Per the germline V gene, CDR1 is SQVTM and CDR2 is ANQGSEA. The CDR3 is 14 residues long. The CDR3, as DNA: TGCAGCGTTGCAAGGGCTAGCGGACAAGAGACCCAGTACTTC. This encodes CSVARASGQETQYF.

The sample holds one count of this clonotype. The chain recombines TRBV6-2 or TRBV6-3 with TRBJ2-2; TRBD2 agrees at 8 bases. Germline trimming cut 5 bases from V and 6 bases from J; bases unmatched to any gene: 11. The CDR3 sequence is 16 residues long. Germline CDR1 reads MNHEY; CDR2 reads SVGEGT. The CDR3 sequence: CASSHPTRLASGELFF. Here the CDR3 DNA reads TGTGCCAGCAGTCACCCGACCCGACTAGCGTCCGGGGAGCTGTTTTTT.

The chain links TRBV27 to TRBJ2-2; TRBD2 aligns across 8 bases. Trimming cost V 4 bases and J 7 bases; bases outside gene matches: 11. The CDR3 is made up of 16 amino acids. From germline, CDR1 is MNHEY and CDR2 SMNVEV (reference sequence). CDR3 loop: CASSYLSGTRIGELFF. The DNA of the CDR3 is TGTGCCAGCAGTTACCTATCCGGGACTAGAATCGGGGAGCTGTTTTTT.

The rearrangement uses TRBV4-2 and TRBJ2-7; D is possibly TRBD2 (6 bases). Germline V gene lookup returns CDR1 LGHNA and CDR2 YNFKEQ. The CDR3 runs to 16 residues. V lost 0 bases and J lost 2, with 14 bases in between. In DNA, the CDR3 is TGTGCCAGCAGCCAAGATCTACGGGAGCGCCCCTACGAGCAGTACTTC. Translated: CASSQDLRERPYEQYF.

The table lists this clonotype with a few counts. The chain has TRBV20-1 and TRBJ2-3, with a possible D match to TRBD1 (6 bases). This CDR3 is 16 amino acids long. The V end was cut by 3 bases, the J end by 0 bases, with 16 bases between. CDR1 DFQATT and CDR2 SNEGSKA come from the germline V gene (reference sequence). CDR3 region: CSASPSQGSSTDTQYF. The CDR3 coding sequence is TGCAGTGCTAGTCCATCCCAGGGGTCTAGCACAGATACGCAGTATTTT.

In its sample, this clonotype was seen a few times. The rearrangement uses TRBV27 and TRBJ1-5; D remains ambiguous. CDR1 and CDR2 (germline): MNHEY, SMNVEV (reference sequence). The CDR3 contains 15 residues. V gave up 4 bases and J gave up 6 bases, with 16 bases separating them. CDR3 amino acids: CASSSLMGRSQPQHF. Here the CDR3 DNA reads TGTGCCAGCAGTTCCCTTATGGGCCGAAGTCAGCCCCAGCATTTT.

The V and J genes are TRBV11-1 and TRBJ2-7; TRBD1 matches at 7 bases. This CDR3 comprises 14 residues. The V gene end was trimmed by 5 bases and the J gene end by 4 bases; junction bases not matched to a gene: 8. Germline CDR1 SGHAT, CDR2 FQDESV (reference sequence). DNA for the CDR3: TGTGCCAGCAGCAAGGACAGGCTGACTTACGAGCAGTACTTC. This gives the protein CASSKDRLTYEQYF. The full variable domain, completed using reference TRBV11-1 and TRBJ2-7, is EAEVAQSPRYKITEKSQAVAFWCDPISGHATLYWYRQILGQGPELLVQFQDESVVDDSQLPKDRFSAERLKGVDSTLKIQPAELGDSAMYLCASSKDRLTYEQYFGPGTRLTVT.

This rearrangement joins TRBV6-2 or TRBV6-3 to TRBJ2-7; 14 nucleotides agree with TRBD2. The J segment lost 1 base and the V segment lost 0 bases, leaving 8 bases of the junction unmatched. The CDR3 is made up of 19 amino acids. Germline assignment: CDR1 MNHEY and CDR2 SVGEGT. The CDR3 is CASSYSTGLAGVRSYEQYF. CDR3 nucleotides: TGTGCCAGCAGTTACTCGACGGGACTAGCGGGAGTCCGGTCCTACGAGCAGTACTTC.

This clonotype has only a few counts. The CDR3 loop is CASSYSRTASGYTF. The DNA for the CDR3 is TGTGCCAGCAGTTACTCGAGAACAGCGTCAGGCTACACCTTC. The V gene is TRBV6-2 or TRBV6-3, the J gene TRBJ1-2; D is unresolved. This CDR3 has 14 amino acids. The ends were cut back, 0 bases at V and 8 bases at J, with 13 bases in the middle. Germline CDR1 reads MNHEY; CDR2 reads SVGEGT.

The gene calls are TRBV6-6 and TRBJ2-1; 12 bases agree with TRBD2. V was clipped by 5 bases and J by 10 bases; unmatched bases: 6. Germline CDR1 is MNHNY and CDR2 is SVGAGI (reference sequence). The CDR3 runs 14 residues. CDR3 region: CASSIQTSGGEQFF. For the CDR3, the DNA is TGTGCCAGCAGTATCCAGACTAGCGGGGGCGAGCAGTTCTTC.

This rearrangement joins TRBV5-5 to TRBJ1-5, with 7 bases lining up with TRBD1. Germline CDR1 and CDR2: SGHKS and YYEKEE (reference sequence). With 2 bases clipped from V and 7 bases from J, the junction kept 6 bases outside the gene matches. This CDR3 contains 14 residues. CDR3 amino acids: CASSLTGVVQPQHF. Here the CDR3 DNA reads TGTGCCAGCAGCTTAACAGGGGTTGTCCAGCCCCAGCATTTT.

This clonotype has just a few counts. This chain connects TRBV7-3 to TRBJ2-7; 7 bases agree with TRBD2. Germline V gene lookup returns CDR1 SGHTA and CDR2 FQGTGA. CDR3 length: 12 amino acids. The trim removed 6 bases at V and 5 bases at J, leaving 4 bases unmatched. CDR3 nucleotide sequence: TGTGCCAGCAGAACCGGGACTAACGAGCAGTACTTC. It yields the protein CASRTGTNEQYF.

The CDR3 sequence is CSVELAGGGNEQFF. DNA of the CDR3: TGCAGCGTTGAACTAGCGGGAGGTGGTAATGAGCAGTTCTTC. The chain joins TRBV29-1 to TRBJ2-1; 11 bases are shared with TRBD2. This CDR3 is built from 14 residues. V dropped 2 bases and J dropped 7; count of bases not matched to a gene: 4. Germline CDR1 is SQVTM and CDR2 is ANQGSEA.

The V and J genes are TRBV5-1 and TRBJ1-2; possibly TRBD1 for D (6 bases). Germline V CDR1 and CDR2: SGHRS, YFSETQ. Deletions cut 4 bases from V and 3 bases from J, with 16 bases between. CDR3 size: 15 residues. In nucleotides, the CDR3 is TGCGCCAGCAGCCCTATTCTTGGGGGCGACTATGGCTACACCTTC. It translates to CASSPILGGDYGYTF.

The chain links TRBV28 to TRBJ2-7, with TRBD1 as a possible D gene (6 bases). V dropped 8 bases and J dropped 2 bases, with 13 bases sitting between them. Germline lookup yields CDR1 MDHEN and CDR2 SYDVKM. The CDR3 is 13 residues long. CDR3 DNA sequence: TGTGCCAGCGAAACAGGGTCCGCCTACGAGCAGTACTTC. Amino acid sequence: CASETGSAYEQYF.